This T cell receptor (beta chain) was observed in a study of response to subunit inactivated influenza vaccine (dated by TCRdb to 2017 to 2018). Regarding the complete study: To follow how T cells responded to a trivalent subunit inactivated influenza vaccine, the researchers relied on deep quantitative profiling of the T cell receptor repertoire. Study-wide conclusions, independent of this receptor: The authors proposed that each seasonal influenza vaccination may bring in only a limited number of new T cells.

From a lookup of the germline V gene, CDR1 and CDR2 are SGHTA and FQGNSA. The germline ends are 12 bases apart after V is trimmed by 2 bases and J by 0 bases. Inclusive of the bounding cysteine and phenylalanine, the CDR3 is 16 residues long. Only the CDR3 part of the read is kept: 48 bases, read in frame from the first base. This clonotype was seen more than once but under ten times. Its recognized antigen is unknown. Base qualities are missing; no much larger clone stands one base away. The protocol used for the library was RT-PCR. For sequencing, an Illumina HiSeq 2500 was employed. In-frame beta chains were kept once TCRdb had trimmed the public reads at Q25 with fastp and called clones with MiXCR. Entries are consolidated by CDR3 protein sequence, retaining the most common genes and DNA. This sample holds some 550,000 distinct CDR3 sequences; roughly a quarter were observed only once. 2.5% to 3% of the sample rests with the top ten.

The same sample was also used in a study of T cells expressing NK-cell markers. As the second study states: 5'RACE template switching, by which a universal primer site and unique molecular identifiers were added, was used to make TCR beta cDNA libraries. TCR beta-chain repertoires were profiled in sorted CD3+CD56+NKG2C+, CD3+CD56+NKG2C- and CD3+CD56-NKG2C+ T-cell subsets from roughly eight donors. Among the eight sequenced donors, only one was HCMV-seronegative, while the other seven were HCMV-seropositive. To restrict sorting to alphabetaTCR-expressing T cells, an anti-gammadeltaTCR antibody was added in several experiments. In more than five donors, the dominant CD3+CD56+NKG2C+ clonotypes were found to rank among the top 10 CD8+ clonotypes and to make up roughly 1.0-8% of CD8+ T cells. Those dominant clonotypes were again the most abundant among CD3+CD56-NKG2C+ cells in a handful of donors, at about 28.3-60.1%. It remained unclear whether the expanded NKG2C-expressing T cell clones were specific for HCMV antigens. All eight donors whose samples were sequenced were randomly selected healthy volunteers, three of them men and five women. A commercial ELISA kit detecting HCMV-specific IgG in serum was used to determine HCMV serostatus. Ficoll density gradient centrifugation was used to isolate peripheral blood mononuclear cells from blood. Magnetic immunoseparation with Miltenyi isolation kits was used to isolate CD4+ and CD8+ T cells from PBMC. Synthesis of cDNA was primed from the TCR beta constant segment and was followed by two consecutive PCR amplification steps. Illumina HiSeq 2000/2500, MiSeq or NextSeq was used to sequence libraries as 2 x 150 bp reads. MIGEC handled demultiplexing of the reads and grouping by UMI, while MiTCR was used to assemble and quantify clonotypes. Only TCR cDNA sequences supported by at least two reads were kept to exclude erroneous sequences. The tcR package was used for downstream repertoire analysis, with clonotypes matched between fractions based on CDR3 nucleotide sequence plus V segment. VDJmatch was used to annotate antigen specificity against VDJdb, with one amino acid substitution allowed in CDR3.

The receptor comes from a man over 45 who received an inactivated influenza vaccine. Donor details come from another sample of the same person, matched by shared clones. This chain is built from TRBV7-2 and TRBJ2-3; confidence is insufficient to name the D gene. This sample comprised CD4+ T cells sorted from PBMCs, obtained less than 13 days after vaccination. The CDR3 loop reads CASSLSSRTSTDTQYF. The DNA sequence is TGTGCCAGCAGCTTATCAAGTAGGACCAGCACAGATACGCAGTATTTT.